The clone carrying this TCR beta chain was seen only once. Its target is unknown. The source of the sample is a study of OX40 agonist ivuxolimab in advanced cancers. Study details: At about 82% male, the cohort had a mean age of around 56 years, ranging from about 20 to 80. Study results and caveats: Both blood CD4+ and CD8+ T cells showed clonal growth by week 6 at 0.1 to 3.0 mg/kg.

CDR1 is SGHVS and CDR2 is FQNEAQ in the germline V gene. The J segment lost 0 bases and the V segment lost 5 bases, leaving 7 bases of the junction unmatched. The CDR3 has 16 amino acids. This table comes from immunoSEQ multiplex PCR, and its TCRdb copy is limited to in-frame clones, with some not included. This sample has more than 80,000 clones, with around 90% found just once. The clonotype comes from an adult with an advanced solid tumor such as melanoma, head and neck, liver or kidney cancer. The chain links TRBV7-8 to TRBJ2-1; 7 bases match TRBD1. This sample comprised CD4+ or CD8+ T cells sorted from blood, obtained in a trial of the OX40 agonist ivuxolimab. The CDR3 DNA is TGTGCCAGCAGCCCACGGGACAGCAGCTCCTACAATGAGCAGTTCTTC. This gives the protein CASSPRDSSSYNEQFF.